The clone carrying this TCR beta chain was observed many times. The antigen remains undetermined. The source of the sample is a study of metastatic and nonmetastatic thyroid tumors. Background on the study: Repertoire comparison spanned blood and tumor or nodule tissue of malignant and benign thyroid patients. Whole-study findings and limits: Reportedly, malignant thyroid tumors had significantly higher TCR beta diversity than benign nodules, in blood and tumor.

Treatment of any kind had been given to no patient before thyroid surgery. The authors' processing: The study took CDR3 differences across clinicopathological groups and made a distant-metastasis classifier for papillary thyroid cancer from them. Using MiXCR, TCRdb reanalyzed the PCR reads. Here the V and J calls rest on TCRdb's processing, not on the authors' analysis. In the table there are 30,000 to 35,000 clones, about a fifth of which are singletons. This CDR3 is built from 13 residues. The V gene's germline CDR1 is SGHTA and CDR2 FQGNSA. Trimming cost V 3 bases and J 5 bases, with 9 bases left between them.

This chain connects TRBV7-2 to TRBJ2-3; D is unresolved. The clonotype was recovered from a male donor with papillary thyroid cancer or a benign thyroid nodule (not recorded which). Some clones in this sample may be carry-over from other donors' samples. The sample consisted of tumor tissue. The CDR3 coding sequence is TGTGCCAGCAGCTTTCTCTCTCAAGATACGCAGTATTTT. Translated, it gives CASSFLSQDTQYF.